Each of the 16 T cell receptor beta chains below was sequenced from the same sample in a study of regulatory T cells in long-lasting Graves disease. As to time point: persistent/refractory GD, antithyroid drugs over 5 years with positive TRAb. With RNA extracted from PBMCs as input, the TCR library was made. Investigators prepared the TCR beta libraries by applying iRepertoire HTBI primers and Arm-PCR of CDR3 regions. From the multiplex PCR reads, TCRdb called clonotypes with MiXCR, one entry per CDR3 protein. Of hundreds of thousands of distinct CDR3 sequences in the sample, about 22% are singletons; the top ten hold approximately 14%. Here the sequenced sample was peripheral blood mononuclear cells (PBMCs), taken when the disease was refractory, from a patient treated with antithyroid drugs. Every receptor here comes from a female donor with Graves disease.

This clonotype was observed many times. The chain links TRBV9 to TRBJ1-2; no clear D gene. Trimming took off 0 bases at V and 3 bases at J, with 6 bases between the two ends. The CDR3 has 13 amino acids. CDR1 SGDLS and CDR2 YYNGEE come from the germline V gene. The CDR3 DNA sequence: TGTGCCAGCAGCGTAGATGGCTACTATGGCTACACCTTC. Its protein product is CASSVDGYYGYTF.

This clonotype was found a few times. V is TRBV28 and J is TRBJ1-5; D might be TRBD1 (6 bases). The CDR3 totals 15 residues. V was shortened by 9 bases and J by 5 bases, with 20 bases between the two germline ends. The germline gives CDR1 MDHEN, CDR2 SYDVKM. The CDR3, as DNA: TGTGCCAGTCGACCGGGAGGGGGAGAGGATCAGCCCCAGCATTTT. Its translation is CASRPGGGEDQPQHF.

This clonotype was detected many times. The chain is built from TRBV9 and TRBJ2-5; possibly TRBD1 or TRBD2 for D (5 bases each). Trimming took 0 bases from V and 1 from J, leaving 16 bases between them. CDR1 SGDLS and CDR2 YYNGEE come from the germline V gene. The CDR3 length is 17 residues. CDR3 sequence: CASSVGPEPGPQETQYF. In DNA form, the CDR3 reads TGTGCCAGCAGCGTAGGCCCTGAGCCGGGACCCCAAGAGACCCAGTACTTC.

The chain couples TRBV19 to TRBJ2-2; D might be TRBD1 or TRBD2, each matching 5 bases. The germline V and J ends were trimmed by 4 bases and 1 base, with 16 bases remaining between them. Germline assignment: CDR1 LNHDA and CDR2 SQIVND (reference sequence). The CDR3 has 17 amino acids. The chain's CDR3 is CASSTPRDAKNTGELFF. CDR3 sequence (DNA): TGTGCCAGTAGTACCCCCCGGGACGCGAAGAACACCGGGGAGCTGTTTTTT.

The rearrangement joins TRBV7-9 to TRBJ2-1; 8 bases fit TRBD2. Germline loops: CDR1 SEHNR, CDR2 FQNEAQ (reference sequence). Germline trimming cut 2 bases from V and 0 bases from J; bases unmatched to any gene: 9. This CDR3 region has 18 residues. CDR3 DNA sequence: TGTGCCAGCAGCTTACAGGGACTAGAGTACGACTCCTACAATGAGCAGTTCTTC. Translated: CASSLQGLEYDSYNEQFF.

In this sample, this clonotype turned up a few times. The CDR3 protein is CSARPNLGPNNEQFF. CDR3 DNA: TGCAGTGCTAGACCTAACCTGGGGCCGAACAATGAGCAGTTCTTC. V is TRBV20-1 and J is TRBJ2-5, with a possible D match to TRBD1 (5 bases). TRBJ2-1 explains the end of the DNA better; the J call may be wrong. The CDR3 extends over 15 amino acids. Germline CDR1 is DFQATT and CDR2 is SNEGSKA (reference sequence).

This clonotype has just a few counts. The chain links TRBV5-1 to TRBJ2-7, with a weak D call TRBD1 (7 bases). CDR1 and CDR2 (germline): SGHRS, YFSETQ. This CDR3 region has 16 residues. V lost 4 bases and J lost 2, with 19 bases in between. The CDR3: CASSGQGGGSAYEQYF. CDR3 DNA sequence: TGCGCCAGCAGCGGGCAGGGGGGCGGTTCCGCCTACGAGCAGTACTTC.

This clonotype came up many times. The chain joins TRBV19 to TRBJ1-1; the D is unclear. The CDR3 totals 12 residues. Germline V gene sequence: CDR1 LNHDA, CDR2 SQIVND (reference sequence). The V and J ends lost 7 bases and 3 bases respectively, with 9 bases between them. CDR3 coding DNA: TGTGCCAGTAACCTAGGGTACACTGAAGCTTTCTTT. It codes for CASNLGYTEAFF. Supplemented by reference TRBV19 and TRBJ1-1, the full variable domain reads DGGITQSPKYLFRKEGQNVTLSCEQNLNHDAMYWYRQDPGQGLRLIYYSQIVNDFQKGDIAEGYSVSREKKESFPLTVTSAQKNPTAFYLCASNLGYTEAFFGQGTRLTVV.

Regarding this clonotype: A much more abundant neighbour one base away suggests this may be a read error. V and J are TRBV6-2 or TRBV6-3 and TRBJ1-4, with unresolved D. Germline CDR1 reads MNHEY; CDR2 reads SVGEGT. The V and J ends lost 2 bases and 6 bases respectively, with 10 bases between them. The CDR3 extends over 14 amino acids. The chain's CDR3 is CASSYTWGDEKLFF. Written as DNA, the CDR3 is TGTGCCAGCAGTTACACCTGGGGAGATGAAAAACTGTTTTTT.

This clonotype came up many times. The chain joins TRBV2 to TRBJ1-1; perhaps TRBD1 as D (6 bases). Germline loops: CDR1 SNHLY, CDR2 FYNNEI. This CDR3 contains 14 residues. Trimming took off 1 base at V and 10 bases at J, with 16 bases between the two ends. The CDR3 DNA is TGTGCCAGCAGTGAAGGGAATGTAAGGGGGGGAGCTTTCTTT. This translates into CASSEGNVRGGAFF.

At least ten counts were recorded for this clonotype. This rearrangement joins TRBV5-8 to TRBJ1-2; tentative D call: TRBD1 (5 bases). V lost 5 bases and J lost 2, with 22 bases in between. Per germline, CDR1 SGHTS and CDR2 YDEGEE. This CDR3 region has 17 residues. CDR3 in amino acids: CASRGPADYRFNYGYTF. As DNA, the CDR3 is TGTGCCAGCAGGGGGCCGGCAGACTACAGGTTCAACTATGGCTACACCTTC. Complete variable domain (other parts from reference TRBV5-8 and TRBJ1-2): EAGVTQSPTHLIKTRGQQATLRCSPISGHTSVYWYQQALGLGLQFLLWYDEGEERNRGNFPPRFSGRQFPNYSSELNVNALELEDSALYLCASRGPADYRFNYGYTFGSGTRLTVV.

With respect to this clonotype: Being one base from a much bigger clone, this may be a read error. CDR3 loop: CASSYSASSNYGYAF. The CDR3 coding sequence is TGTGCCAGCAGTTACTCTGCGTCTTCTAACTATGGCTACGCCTTC. The genes are TRBV6-2 or TRBV6-3 and TRBJ1-2; D not certain. Germline V gene lookup returns CDR1 MNHEY and CDR2 SVGEGT. This CDR3 contains 15 residues.

There are many counts of this clonotype. For the CDR3, the DNA is TGTGCCAGCAGTTTTGGCTCCGGCAGTCAAGAGACCCAGTACTTC. Residues: CASSFGSGSQETQYF. This chain joins TRBV28 and TRBJ2-5; D is unclear. Germline CDR1 is MDHEN and CDR2 is SYDVKM. With 3 bases removed from V and 2 bases from J, the gap between germline ends came to 13 bases. The CDR3 spans 15 residues.

This clonotype was seen many times. The DNA for the CDR3 is TGTGCCAGCAGCCCATTAACAGGGAAAGTCACTGAAGCTTTCTTT. It encodes CASSPLTGKVTEAFF. The chain is built from TRBV11-2 and TRBJ1-1, with D perhaps TRBD1 (6 bases). Germline values: CDR1 SGHAT, CDR2 FQNNGV. The CDR3 contains 15 residues. The germline V and J ends were trimmed by 5 bases and 4 bases, with 17 bases remaining between them. The whole variable domain, filled in from reference TRBV11-2 and TRBJ1-1, reads EAGVAQSPRYKIIEKRQSVAFWCNPISGHATLYWYQQILGQGPKLLIQFQNNGVVDDSQLPKDRFSAERLKGVDSTLKIQPAKLEDSAVYLCASSPLTGKVTEAFFGQGTRLTVV.

Points on this clonotype: The junction and the germline gene differ at one end; a read error may be behind it. The genes are TRBV29-1 and TRBJ1-2; D possibly corresponds to TRBD1 (5 bases). Germline CDR1 reads SQVTM; CDR2 reads ANQGSEA. The CDR3 spans 11 residues. The CDR3 nucleotides are TGCAGCGTTGTCAGGGACTACGGCTACACCTTC. It specifies CSVVRDYGYTF.

CDR3 amino acids: CASSISSGTGGGYTF. The DNA for the CDR3 is TGTGCCAGCAGCATCTCATCCGGGACAGGGGGCGGCTACACCTTC. The genes are TRBV9 and TRBJ1-2, with TRBD1 matching 12 bases. This CDR3 has 15 residues. V shed 4 bases and J 8 bases; nucleotides not matched to a gene: 9. Looked up from germline, CDR1 is SGDLS and CDR2 is YYNGEE. The full variable domain, in which reference TRBV9 and TRBJ1-2 provide the parts outside the CDR3, is DSGVTQTPKHLITATGQRVTLRCSPRSGDLSVYWYQQSLDQGLQFLIQYYNGEERAKGNILERFSAQQFPDLHSELNLSSLELGDSALYFCASSISSGTGGGYTFGSGTRLTVV.